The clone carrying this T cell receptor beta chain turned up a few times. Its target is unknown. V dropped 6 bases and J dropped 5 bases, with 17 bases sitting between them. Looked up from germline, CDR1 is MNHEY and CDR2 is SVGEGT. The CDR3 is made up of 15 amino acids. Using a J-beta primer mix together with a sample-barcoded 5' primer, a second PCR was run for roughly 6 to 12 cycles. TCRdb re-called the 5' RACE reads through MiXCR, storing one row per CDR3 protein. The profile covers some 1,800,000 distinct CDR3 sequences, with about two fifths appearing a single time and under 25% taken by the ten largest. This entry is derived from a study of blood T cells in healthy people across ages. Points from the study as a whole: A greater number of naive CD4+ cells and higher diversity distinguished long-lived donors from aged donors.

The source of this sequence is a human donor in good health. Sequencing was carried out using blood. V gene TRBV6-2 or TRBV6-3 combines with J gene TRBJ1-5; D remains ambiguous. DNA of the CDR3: TGTGCCAGCAGGCCCCTTGCGGAAGGCCATCAGCCCCAGCATTTT. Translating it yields CASRPLAEGHQPQHF.